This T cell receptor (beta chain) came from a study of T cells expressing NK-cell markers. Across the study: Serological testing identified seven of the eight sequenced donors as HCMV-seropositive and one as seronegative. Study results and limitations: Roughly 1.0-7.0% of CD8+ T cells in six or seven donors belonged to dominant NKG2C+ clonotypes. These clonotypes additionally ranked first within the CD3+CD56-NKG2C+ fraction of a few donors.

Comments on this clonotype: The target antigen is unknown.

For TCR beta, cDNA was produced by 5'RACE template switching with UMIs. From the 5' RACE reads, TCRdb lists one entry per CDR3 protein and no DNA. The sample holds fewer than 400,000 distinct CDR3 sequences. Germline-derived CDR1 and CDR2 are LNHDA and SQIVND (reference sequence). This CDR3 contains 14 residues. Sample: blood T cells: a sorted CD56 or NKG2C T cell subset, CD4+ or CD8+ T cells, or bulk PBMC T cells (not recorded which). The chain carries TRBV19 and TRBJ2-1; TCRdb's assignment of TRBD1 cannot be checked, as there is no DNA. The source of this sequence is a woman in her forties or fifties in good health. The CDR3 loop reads CASSIVSGAGEQFF. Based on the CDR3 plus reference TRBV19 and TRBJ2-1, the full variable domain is DGGITQSPKYLFRKEGQNVTLSCEQNLNHDAMYWYRQDPGQGLRLIYYSQIVNDFQKGDIAEGYSVSREKKESFPLTVTSAQKNPTAFYLCASSIVSGAGEQFFGPGTRLTVL.